This TCR beta chain was captured in a study of cytomegalovirus exposure and HLA in healthy donors. Details on this clone: The antigen is not known. Within the sample, other DNA sequences also encode this same CDR3.

The CDR3 is 15 amino acids. Looked up from germline, CDR1 is SGDLS and CDR2 is YYNGEE. J was trimmed by 0 bases and V by 4 bases; bases with no gene match: 3. Study-wide results and caveats: In a later analysis, common viral pathogens appeared linked to several of the most significant clusters. One cluster of highly shared sequence variants probably arose as a sequencing artifact.

13 Jbeta primers and 60 Vbeta primers were used for the PCR. The method was immunoSEQ multiplex PCR; TCRdb's version includes in-frame clones alone and lacks a portion of them. The top ten hold more than 3.5% of the sample, which has 160,000 or so clones, roughly 80% seen once. The chain uses TRBV9 and TRBJ2-1; 8 nucleotides agree with TRBD2. This sequence originates from a man aged 30 to 45 in good health and CMV-seropositive. Sequencing input: PBMCs. DNA for the CDR3: TGTGCCAGCAGCCCGGGGACTAGCTCCTACAATGAGCAGTTCTTC. It codes for CASSPGTSSYNEQFF.